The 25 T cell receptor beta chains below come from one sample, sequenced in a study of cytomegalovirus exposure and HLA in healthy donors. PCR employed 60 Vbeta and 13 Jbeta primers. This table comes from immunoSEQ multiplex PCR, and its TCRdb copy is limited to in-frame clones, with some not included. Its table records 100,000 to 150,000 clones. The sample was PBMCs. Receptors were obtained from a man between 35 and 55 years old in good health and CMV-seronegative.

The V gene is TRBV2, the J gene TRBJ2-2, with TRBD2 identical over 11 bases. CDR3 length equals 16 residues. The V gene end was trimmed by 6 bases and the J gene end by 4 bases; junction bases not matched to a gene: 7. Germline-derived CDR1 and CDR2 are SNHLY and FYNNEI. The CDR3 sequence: CASRGSGRASTGELFF. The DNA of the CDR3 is TGTGCCAGCAGGGGTAGCGGGAGGGCGAGCACCGGGGAGCTGTTTTTT. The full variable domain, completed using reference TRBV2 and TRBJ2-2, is EPEVTQTPSHQVTQMGQEVILRCVPISNHLYFYWYRQILGQKVEFLVSFYNNEISEKSEIFDDQFSVERPDGSNFTLKIRSTKLEDSAMYFCASRGSGRASTGELFFGEGSRLTVL.

The CDR3 coding sequence is TGTGCCAGCAGTTATGGGAGACTAGCGGCCGGGGAGCTGTTTTTT. Translation: CASSYGRLAAGELFF. The genes are TRBV6-6 and TRBJ2-2; 9 bases agree with TRBD2. The CDR3 length is 15 residues. The ends lost 3 bases at V and 6 bases at J; junction bases unmatched: 5. Germline CDR1 is MNHNY and CDR2 is SVGAGI (reference sequence).

The CDR3 spells CACAVNTEAFF. DNA of the CDR3: TGTGCCTGTGCAGTTAACACTGAAGCTTTCTTT. This rearrangement joins TRBV30 to TRBJ1-1, with D hard to call. V was clipped by 6 bases and J by 2 bases, with 7 bases between them. This CDR3 comprises 11 residues. The germline V gene encodes CDR1 GTSNPN and CDR2 SVGIG (reference sequence). Complete variable domain (other parts from reference TRBV30 and TRBJ1-1): SQTIHQWPATLVQPVGSPLSLECTVEGTSNPNLYWYRQAAGRGLQLLFYSVGIGQISSEVPQNLSASRPQDRQFILSSKKLLLSDSGFYLCACAVNTEAFFGQGTRLTVV.

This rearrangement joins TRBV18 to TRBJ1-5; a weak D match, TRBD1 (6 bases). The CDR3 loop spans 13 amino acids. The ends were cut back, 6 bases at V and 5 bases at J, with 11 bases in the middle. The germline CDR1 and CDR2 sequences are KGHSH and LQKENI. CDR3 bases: TGTGCCAGCTCCCAGGGGCAGGATCAGCCCCAGCATTTT. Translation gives CASSQGQDQPQHF.

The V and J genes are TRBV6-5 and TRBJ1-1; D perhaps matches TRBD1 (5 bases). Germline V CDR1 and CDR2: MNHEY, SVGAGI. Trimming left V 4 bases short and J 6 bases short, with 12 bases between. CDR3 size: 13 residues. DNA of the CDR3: TGTGCCAGCAGTTTCGGCAGGGCCCCTGAAGCTTTCTTT. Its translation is CASSFGRAPEAFF.

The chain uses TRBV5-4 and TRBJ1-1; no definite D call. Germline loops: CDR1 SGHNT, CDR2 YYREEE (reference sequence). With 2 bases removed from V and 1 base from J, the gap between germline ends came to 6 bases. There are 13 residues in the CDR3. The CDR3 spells CASSLTANTEAFF. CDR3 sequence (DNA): TGTGCCAGCAGCTTAACAGCGAACACTGAAGCTTTCTTT.

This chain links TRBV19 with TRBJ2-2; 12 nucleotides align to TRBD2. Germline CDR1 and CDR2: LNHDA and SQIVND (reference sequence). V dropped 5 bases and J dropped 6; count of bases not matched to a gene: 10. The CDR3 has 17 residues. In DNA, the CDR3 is TGTGCCAGTAGTCGGTGGGCTAGCGGGAGGGCCCCCGGGGAGCTGTTTTTT. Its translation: CASSRWASGRAPGELFF.

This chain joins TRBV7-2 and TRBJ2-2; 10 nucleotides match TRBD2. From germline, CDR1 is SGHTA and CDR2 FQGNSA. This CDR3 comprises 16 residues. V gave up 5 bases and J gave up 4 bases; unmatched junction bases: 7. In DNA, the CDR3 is TGTGCCAGCAGCCCCTTTAGCGGGAGGAGCACCGGGGAGCTGTTTTTT. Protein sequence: CASSPFSGRSTGELFF.

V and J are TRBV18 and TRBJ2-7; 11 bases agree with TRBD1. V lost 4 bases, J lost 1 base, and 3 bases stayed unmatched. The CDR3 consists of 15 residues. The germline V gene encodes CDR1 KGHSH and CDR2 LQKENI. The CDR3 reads CASSQGTGGSYEQYF. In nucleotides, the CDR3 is TGTGCCAGCTCACAGGGGACAGGGGGTTCCTACGAGCAGTACTTC.

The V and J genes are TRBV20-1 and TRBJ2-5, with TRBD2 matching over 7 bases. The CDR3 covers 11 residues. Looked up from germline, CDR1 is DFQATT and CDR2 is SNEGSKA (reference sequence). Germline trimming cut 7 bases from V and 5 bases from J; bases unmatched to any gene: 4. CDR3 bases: TGCAGTGGGGCGGGAGCGGAGACCCAGTACTTC. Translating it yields CSGAGAETQYF.

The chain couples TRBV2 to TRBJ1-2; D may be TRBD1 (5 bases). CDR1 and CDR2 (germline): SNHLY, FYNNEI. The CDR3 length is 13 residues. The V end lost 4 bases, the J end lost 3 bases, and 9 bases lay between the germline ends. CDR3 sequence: CASSVGEDYGYTF. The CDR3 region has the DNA TGTGCCAGCAGTGTGGGGGAGGACTATGGCTACACCTTC.

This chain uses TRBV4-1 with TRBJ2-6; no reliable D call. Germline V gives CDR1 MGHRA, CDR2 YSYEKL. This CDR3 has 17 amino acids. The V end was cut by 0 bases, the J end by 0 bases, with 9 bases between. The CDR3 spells CASSQDSQDSGANVLTF. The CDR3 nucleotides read TGCGCCAGCAGCCAAGATAGTCAGGACTCTGGGGCCAACGTCCTGACTTTC.

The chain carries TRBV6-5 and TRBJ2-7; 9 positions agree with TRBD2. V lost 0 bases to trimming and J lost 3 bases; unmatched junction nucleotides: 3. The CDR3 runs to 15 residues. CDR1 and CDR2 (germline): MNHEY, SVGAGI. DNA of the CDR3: TGTGCCAGCAGTTACTCGTGGACTAGCGACTACGAGCAGTACTTC. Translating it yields CASSYSWTSDYEQYF.

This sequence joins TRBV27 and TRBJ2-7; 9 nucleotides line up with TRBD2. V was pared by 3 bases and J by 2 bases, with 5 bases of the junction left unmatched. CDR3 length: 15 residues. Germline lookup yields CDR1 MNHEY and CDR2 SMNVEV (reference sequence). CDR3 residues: CASSFPGLAAYEQYF. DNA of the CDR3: TGTGCCAGCAGTTTTCCGGGACTAGCTGCCTACGAGCAGTACTTC.

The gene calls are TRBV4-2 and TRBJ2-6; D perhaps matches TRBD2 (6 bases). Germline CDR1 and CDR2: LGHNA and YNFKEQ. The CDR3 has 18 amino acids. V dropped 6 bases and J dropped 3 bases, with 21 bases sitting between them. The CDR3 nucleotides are TGTGCCAGCAGACCAACACAGGAGGGGCGCGTTGGGGCCAACGTCCTGACTTTC. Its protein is CASRPTQEGRVGANVLTF.

CDR3 sequence (DNA): TGTGCCAGCAGTTCATCCAGGAGGGATTCACCCCTCCACTTT. Its protein is CASSSSRRDSPLHF. The chain links TRBV6-5 to TRBJ1-6; D is undetermined. In germline, CDR1 is MNHEY, CDR2 SVGAGI. The CDR3 contains 14 residues. Trimming removed 4 bases at V and 8 bases at J, with 12 bases between.

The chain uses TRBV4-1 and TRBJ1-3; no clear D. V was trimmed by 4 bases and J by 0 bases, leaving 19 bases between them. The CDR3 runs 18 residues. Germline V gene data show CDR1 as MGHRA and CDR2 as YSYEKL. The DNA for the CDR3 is TGCGCCAGCAGCCGACTAACCGGGTTCATCTCCTCTGGAAACACCATATATTTT. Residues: CASSRLTGFISSGNTIYF.

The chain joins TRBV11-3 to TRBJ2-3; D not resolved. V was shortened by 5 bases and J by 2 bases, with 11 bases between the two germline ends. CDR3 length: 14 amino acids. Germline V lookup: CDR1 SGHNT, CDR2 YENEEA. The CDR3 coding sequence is TGTGCCAGCAGCCCCCCGGTGAACACAGATACGCAGTATTTT. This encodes CASSPPVNTDTQYF.

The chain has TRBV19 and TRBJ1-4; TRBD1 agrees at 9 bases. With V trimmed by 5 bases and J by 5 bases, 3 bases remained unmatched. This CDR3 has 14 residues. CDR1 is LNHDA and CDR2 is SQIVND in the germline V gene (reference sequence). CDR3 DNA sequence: TGTGCCAGTAGTCCGGGGACAGGGAATGAAAAACTGTTTTTT. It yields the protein CASSPGTGNEKLFF.

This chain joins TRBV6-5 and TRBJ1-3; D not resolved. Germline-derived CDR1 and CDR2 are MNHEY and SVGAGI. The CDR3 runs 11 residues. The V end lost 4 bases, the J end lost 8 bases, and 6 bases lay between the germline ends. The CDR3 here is CASSFADTIYF. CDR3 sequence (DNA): TGTGCCAGCAGTTTCGCAGACACCATATATTTT.

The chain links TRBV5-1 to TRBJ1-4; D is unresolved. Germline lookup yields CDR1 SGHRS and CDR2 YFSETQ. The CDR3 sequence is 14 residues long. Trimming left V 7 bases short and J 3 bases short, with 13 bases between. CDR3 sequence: CASAYGFANEKLFF. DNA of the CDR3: TGCGCCAGCGCCTATGGTTTTGCTAATGAAAAACTGTTTTTT.

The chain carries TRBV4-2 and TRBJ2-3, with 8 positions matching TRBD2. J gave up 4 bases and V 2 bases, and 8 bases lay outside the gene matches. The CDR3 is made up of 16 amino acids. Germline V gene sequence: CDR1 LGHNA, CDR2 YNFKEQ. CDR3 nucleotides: TGTGCCAGCAGCCAATTAGGGAGCGGGAGTTCAGATACGCAGTATTTT. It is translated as CASSQLGSGSSDTQYF.

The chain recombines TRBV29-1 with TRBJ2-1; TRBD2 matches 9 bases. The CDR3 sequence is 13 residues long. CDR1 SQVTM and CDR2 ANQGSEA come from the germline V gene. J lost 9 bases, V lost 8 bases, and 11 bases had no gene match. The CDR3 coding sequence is TGCAGCACGGCTAAGCGGGAGGTCACTGAGCAGTTCTTC. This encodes CSTAKREVTEQFF.

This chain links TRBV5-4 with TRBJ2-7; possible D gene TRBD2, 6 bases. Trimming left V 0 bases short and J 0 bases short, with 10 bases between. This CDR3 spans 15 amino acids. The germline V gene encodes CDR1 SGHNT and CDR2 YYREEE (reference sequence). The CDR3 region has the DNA TGTGCCAGCAGCTTGGGCGGGAAGAGCTCCTACGAGCAGTACTTC. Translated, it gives CASSLGGKSSYEQYF.

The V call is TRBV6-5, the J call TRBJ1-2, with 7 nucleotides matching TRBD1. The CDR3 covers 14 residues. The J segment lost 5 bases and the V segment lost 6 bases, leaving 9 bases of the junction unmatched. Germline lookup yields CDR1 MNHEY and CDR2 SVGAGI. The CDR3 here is CASSQQGRGYGYTF. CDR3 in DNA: TGTGCCAGCAGCCAACAGGGGAGAGGATATGGCTACACCTTC.